This T cell receptor beta chain stems from a study of control samples from healthy donors and cancer patients. Trimming removed 1 base at V and 4 bases at J, with 11 bases between. CDR1 is SNHLY and CDR2 is FYNNEI in the germline V gene. The CDR3 runs to 15 residues. Method: immunoSEQ multiplex PCR; TCRdb's copy keeps in-frame clones and lacks some. The data contain under 150,000 clones, around 89% of them singletons. In its sample, this clone was seen a few times. The sample comprised PBMCs. This receptor was taken from a woman in her 50s with colorectal cancer. The V and J genes are TRBV2 and TRBJ1-5; D uncertain. For the CDR3, the DNA is TGTGCCAGCAGTGAAGTCTCAGGAACAAATCAGCCCCAGCATTTT. This sequence encodes CASSEVSGTNQPQHF.